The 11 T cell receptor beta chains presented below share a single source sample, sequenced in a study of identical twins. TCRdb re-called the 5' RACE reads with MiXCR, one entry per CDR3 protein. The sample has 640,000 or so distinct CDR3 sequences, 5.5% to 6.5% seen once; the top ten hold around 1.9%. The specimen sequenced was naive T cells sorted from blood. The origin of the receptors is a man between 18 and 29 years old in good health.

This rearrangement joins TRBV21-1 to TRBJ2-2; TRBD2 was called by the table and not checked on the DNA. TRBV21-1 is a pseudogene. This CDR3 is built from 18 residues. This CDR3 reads CASSLSRREGPNTGELFF. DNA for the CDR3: TGTGCCAGCAGCCTTAGTAGGCGGGAGGGCCCCAACACCGGGGAGCTGTTTTTT.

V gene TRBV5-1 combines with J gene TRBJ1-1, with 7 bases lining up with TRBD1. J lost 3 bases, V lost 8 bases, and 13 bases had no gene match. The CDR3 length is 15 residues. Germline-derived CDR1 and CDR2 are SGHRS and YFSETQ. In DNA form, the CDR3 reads TGCGCCAGTTCCCGGGACAGTACCATTTACACTGAAGCTTTCTTT. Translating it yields CASSRDSTIYTEAFF.

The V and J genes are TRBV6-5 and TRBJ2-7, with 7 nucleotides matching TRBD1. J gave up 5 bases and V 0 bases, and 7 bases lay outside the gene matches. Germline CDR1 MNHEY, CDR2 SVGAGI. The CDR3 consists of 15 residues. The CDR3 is CASSYSGQRTHEQYF. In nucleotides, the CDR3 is TGTGCCAGCAGTTACTCGGGACAGAGGACCCACGAGCAGTACTTC.

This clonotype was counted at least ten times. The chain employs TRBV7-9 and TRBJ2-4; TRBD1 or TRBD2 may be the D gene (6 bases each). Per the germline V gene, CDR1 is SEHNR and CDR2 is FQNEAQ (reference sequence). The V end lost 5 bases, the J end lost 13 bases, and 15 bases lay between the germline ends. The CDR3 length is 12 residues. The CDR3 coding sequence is TGTGCCAGCAGCCCCGAAGGCGGGACACAGTACTTC. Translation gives CASSPEGGTQYF.

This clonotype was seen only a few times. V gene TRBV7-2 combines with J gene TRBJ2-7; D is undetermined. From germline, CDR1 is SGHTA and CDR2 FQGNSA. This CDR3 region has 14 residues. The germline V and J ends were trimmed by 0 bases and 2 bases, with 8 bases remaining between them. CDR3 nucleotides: TGTGCCAGCAGCTTAGCAAGGAACCCCTACGAGCAGTACGTC. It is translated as CASSLARNPYEQYV.

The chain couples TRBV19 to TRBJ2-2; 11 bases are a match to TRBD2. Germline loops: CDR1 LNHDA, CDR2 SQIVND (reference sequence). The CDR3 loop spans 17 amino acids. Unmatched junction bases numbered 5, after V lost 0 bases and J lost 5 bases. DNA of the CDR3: TGTGCCAGTAGTATAGACCTGGGACTAGCGGTGACCGGGGAGCTGTTTTTT. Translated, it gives CASSIDLGLAVTGELFF.

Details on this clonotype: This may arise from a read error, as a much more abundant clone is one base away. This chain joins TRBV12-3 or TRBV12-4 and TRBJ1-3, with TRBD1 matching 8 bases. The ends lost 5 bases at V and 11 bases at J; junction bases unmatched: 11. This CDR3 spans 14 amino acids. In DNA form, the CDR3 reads TGTGCCAGCAGTGATACAGGGGGGAAAGACGCCATATATTTT. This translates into CASSDTGGKDAIYF.

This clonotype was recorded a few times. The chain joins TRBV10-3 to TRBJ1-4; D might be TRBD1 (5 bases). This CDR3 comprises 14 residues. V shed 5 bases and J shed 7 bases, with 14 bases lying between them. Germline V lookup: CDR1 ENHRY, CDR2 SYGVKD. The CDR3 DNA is TGTGCCATCAGTCCCGGGATAAGGGGTGAAAAACTGTTTTTT. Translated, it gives CAISPGIRGEKLFF.

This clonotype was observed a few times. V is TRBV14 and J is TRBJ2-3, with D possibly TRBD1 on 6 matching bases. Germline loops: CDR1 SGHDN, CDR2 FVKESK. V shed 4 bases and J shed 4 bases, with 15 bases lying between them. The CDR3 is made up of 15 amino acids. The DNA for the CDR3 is TGTGCCAGCAGCCCGATCAGGGGTATATCAGATACGCAGTATTTT. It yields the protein CASSPIRGISDTQYF.

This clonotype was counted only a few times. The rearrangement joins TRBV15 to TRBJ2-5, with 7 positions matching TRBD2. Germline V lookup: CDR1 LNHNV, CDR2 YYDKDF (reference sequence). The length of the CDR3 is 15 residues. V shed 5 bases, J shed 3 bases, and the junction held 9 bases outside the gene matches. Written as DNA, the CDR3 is TGTGCCACCAGCGGTTTTGGGCTAGCGGAAGAGACCCAGTACTTC. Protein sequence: CATSGFGLAEETQYF. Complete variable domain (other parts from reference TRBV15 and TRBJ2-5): DAMVIQNPRYQVTQFGKPVTLSCSQTLNHNVMYWYQQKSSQAPKLLFHYYDKDFNNEADTPDNFQSRRPNTSFCFLDIRSPGLGDTAMYLCATSGFGLAEETQYFGPGTRLLVL.

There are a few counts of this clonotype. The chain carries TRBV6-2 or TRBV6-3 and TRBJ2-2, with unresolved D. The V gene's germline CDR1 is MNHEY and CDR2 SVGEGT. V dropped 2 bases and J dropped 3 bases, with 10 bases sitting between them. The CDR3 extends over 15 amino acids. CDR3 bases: TGTGCCAGCAGTTACGACCTACTGGACACCGGGGAGCTGTTTTTT. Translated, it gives CASSYDLLDTGELFF.